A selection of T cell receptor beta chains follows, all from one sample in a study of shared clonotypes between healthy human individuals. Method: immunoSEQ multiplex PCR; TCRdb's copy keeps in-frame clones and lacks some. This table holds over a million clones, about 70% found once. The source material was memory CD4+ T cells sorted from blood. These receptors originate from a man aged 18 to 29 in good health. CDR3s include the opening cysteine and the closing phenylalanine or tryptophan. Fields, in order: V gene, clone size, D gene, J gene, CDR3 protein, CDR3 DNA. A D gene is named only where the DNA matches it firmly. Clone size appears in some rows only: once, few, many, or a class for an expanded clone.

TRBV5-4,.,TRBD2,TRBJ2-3,CASSLSGRSTDTQYF,TGTGCCAGCAGTCTTAGCGGGAGAAGCACAGATACGCAGTATTTT
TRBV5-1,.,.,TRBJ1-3,CASSFGQSGNTIYF,TGCGCCAGCAGCTTCGGACAGTCCGGAAACACCATATATTTT
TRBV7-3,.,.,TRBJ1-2,CASSPLDYGYTF,TGTGCCAGCAGCCCCTTGGACTATGGCTACACCTTC
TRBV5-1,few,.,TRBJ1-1,CASSFLDRLNTEAFF,TGCGCCAGCAGCTTTCTAGACAGATTGAACACTGAAGCTTTCTTT
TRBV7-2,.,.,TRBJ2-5,CASSLSPSLQETQYF,TGTGCCAGCAGCTTATCCCCATCGCTTCAAGAGACCCAGTACTTC
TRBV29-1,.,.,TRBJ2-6,CSVLSNSGANVLTF,TGCAGCGTTTTAAGTAACTCTGGGGCCAACGTCCTGACTTTC
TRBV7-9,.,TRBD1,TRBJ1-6,CASSFGQAYNSPLHF,TGTGCCAGCAGCTTTGGACAGGCATATAATTCACCCCTCCACTTT
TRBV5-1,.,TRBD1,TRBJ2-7,CASSSGQGGGRPFYEQYF,TGCGCCAGCAGCTCGGGACAGGGCGGAGGCCGCCCTTTCTACGAGCAGTACTTC
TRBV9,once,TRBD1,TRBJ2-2,CASSSGQGASNTGELFF,TGTGCCAGCAGCTCCGGACAGGGGGCCTCGAACACCGGGGAGCTGTTTTTT
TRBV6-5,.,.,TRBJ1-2,CASSSSGAGYGYTF,TGTGCCAGCAGTTCCTCCGGGGCTGGGTATGGCTACACCTTC
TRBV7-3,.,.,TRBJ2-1,CASSLTGTSSYNEQFF,TGTGCCAGCAGCTTAACAGGGACGAGCTCCTACAATGAGCAGTTCTTC
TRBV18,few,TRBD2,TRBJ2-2,CASSPGLAGDTGELFF,TGTGCCAGCTCACCCGGACTAGCGGGAGACACCGGGGAGCTGTTTTTT
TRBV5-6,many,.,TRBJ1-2,CASSFSPSGYTF,TGTGCCAGCAGCTTCTCCCCGAGTGGCTACACCTTC
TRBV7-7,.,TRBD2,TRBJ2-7,CASSPLGGTEQYF,TGTGCTAGCAGCCCGCTGGGGGGGACCGAGCAGTACTTC
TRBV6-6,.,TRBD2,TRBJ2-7,CASSYEAGVYEQYF,TGTGCCAGCAGTTACGAAGCGGGGGTATACGAGCAGTACTTC
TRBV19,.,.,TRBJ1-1,CASSKTANTEAFF,TGTGCCAGTAGTAAGACGGCGAACACTGAAGCTTTCTTT
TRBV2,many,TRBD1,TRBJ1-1,CASHGQGRTEAFF,TGTGCCAGCCATGGACAGGGTAGGACTGAAGCTTTCTTT
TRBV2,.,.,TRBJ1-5,CASKGSAHQPQHF,TGTGCCAGTAAGGGATCTGCGCATCAGCCCCAGCATTTT
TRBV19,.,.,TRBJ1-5,CASSNQGGQPQHF,TGTGCCAGTAGTAACCAGGGTGGTCAGCCCCAGCATTTT
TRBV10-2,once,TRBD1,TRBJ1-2,CASSAGQGYGYTF,TGCGCCAGCAGTGCCGGACAGGGATATGGCTACACCTTC
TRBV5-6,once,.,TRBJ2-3,CASSLGFSSRTDTQYF,TGTGCCAGCAGCTTGGGGTTTAGCAGCCGCACAGATACGCAGTATTTT
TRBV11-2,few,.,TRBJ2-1,CASSLDRSSYNEQFF,TGTGCCAGCAGCTTAGACAGAAGCTCCTACAATGAGCAGTTCTTC
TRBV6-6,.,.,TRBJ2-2,CASSYLGEPPGELFF,TGTGCCAGCAGTTATCTGGGGGAACCCCCCGGGGAGCTGTTTTTT
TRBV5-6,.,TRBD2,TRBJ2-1,CASSLGLAGVGYNEQFF,TGTGCCAGCAGCTTGGGGCTAGCGGGAGTCGGCTACAATGAGCAGTTCTTC
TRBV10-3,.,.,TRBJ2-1,CAISGGDSYNEQFF,TGTGCCATCAGTGGGGGGGACAGTTACAATGAGCAGTTCTTC
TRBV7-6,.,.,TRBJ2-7,CASSLMRGSYEQYF,TGTGCCAGCAGCTTGATGCGGGGCTCCTACGAGCAGTACTTC
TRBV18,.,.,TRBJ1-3,CASSPNPGTGNTIYF,TGTGCCAGCTCACCCAATCCCGGGACTGGAAACACCATATATTTT
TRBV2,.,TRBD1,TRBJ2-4,CASSRDSNIQYF,TGTGCCAGCAGTCGGGACAGCAACATTCAGTACTTC
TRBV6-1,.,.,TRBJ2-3,CASSEPTPKVPDTQYF,TGTGCCAGCAGTGAACCAACGCCGAAAGTCCCAGATACGCAGTATTTT
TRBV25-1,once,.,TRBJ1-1,CASSGPGRAEAFF,TGTGCCAGCAGTGGTCCGGGACGGGCTGAAGCTTTCTTT
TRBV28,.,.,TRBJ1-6,CASSPPRGRGTNSPLHF,TGTGCCAGCAGCCCCCCGCGGGGAAGGGGTACTAATTCACCCCTCCACTTT
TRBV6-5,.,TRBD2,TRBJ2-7,CASSYGLAGRVEQYF,TGTGCCAGCAGTTACGGGCTAGCGGGACGCGTAGAGCAGTACTTC
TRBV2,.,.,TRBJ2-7,CASKRGPGEQYF,TGTGCCAGCAAACGAGGGCCCGGCGAGCAGTACTTC
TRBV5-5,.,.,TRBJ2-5,CASSLSQAGETQYF,TGTGCCAGCAGCTTGAGCCAAGCGGGTGAGACCCAGTACTTC
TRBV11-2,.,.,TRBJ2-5,CASSLGVAGGETQYF,TGTGCCAGCAGCTTAGGTGTTGCGGGCGGGGAGACCCAGTACTTC
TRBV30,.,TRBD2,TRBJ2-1,CAWNVAGGNEQFF,TGTGCCTGGAACGTAGCGGGGGGCAATGAGCAGTTCTTC
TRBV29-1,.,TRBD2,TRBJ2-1,CSGRVGTSGGEQFF,TGCAGCGGCCGAGTCGGGACTAGCGGGGGTGAGCAGTTCTTC
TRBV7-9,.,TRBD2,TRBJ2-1,CASSRRGAGGQDEQFF,TGTGCCAGCAGCCGTCGGGGTGCGGGGGGGCAAGATGAGCAGTTCTTC
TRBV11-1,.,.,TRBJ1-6,CASSDGLQGSNSPLHF,TGTGCCAGCAGCGACGGTTTGCAGGGTTCTAATTCACCCCTCCACTTT
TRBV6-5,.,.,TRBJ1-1,CASREFSNTEAFF,TGTGCCAGCAGGGAATTTTCGAACACTGAAGCTTTCTTT
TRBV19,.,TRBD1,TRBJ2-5,CASSSGTGGRETQYF,TGTGCCAGTAGCAGTGGGACAGGGGGCCGGGAGACCCAGTACTTC